This T cell receptor beta chain was captured by sequencing in a study of T cells in localized non-small cell lung cancer. Details on this clone: Its antigen remains unknown.

The study's findings and limits: A denser population of T cells in blood accompanied longer overall survival.

Germline V lookup: CDR1 SNHLY, CDR2 FYNNEI. Trimming removed 8 bases at V and 9 bases at J, with 17 bases between. This CDR3 contains 13 residues. Libraries were prepared by immunoSEQ multiplex PCR; TCRdb keeps only in-frame clonotypes and omits some of them. The sample includes roughly 20,000 clones, around nine tenths of them seen just once. The gene calls are TRBV2 and TRBJ1-5; a possible D gene is TRBD1 (5 bases). The TCR was taken from a male donor older than 55 with stage I squamous cell lung carcinoma. Sequences were derived from peripheral blood, sampled before any cancer treatment. The CDR3 DNA reads as TGTGCCAGCGGGGGAGGCGGTGGTGGGCCCCAGCATTTT. Protein sequence: CASGGGGGGPQHF.